The clone carrying this TCR beta chain was seen many times. TCRdb re-called the 5' RACE reads with MiXCR, one entry per CDR3 protein. Of 300,000 to 400,000 distinct CDR3 sequences listed, 11% were seen once; the top ten hold more than 7%. The sample belongs to a study of CD8 T cells in ankylosing spondylitis. V lost 5 bases and J 5 bases, leaving 19 bases between the germline ends. Germline V gene sequence: CDR1 DFQATT, CDR2 SNEGSKA (reference sequence). The CDR3 is 15 amino acids. The TCR originated in a female donor with ankylosing spondylitis or in good health (not recorded which). Sequenced material: blood, either unsorted or a sorted T cell fraction (not recorded which). The V call is TRBV20-1, the J call TRBJ1-5; D not resolved. DNA for the CDR3: TGCAGTGCTTCCTCCTCCGGCCCCAGGTATCAGCCCCAGCATTTT. Its protein product is CSASSSGPRYQPQHF.